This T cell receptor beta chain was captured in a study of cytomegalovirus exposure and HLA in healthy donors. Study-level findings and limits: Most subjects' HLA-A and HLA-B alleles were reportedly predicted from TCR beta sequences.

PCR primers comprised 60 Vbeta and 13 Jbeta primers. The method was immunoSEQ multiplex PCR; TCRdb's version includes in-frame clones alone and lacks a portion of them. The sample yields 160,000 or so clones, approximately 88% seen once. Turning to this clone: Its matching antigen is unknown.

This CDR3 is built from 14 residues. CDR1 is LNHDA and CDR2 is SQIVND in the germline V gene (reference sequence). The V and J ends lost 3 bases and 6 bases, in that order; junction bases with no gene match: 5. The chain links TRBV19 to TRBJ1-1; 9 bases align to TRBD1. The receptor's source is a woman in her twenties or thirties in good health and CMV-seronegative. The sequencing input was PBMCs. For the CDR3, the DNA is TGTGCCAGTAGTATTGACAGGGGGGTTGCTGAAGCTTTCTTT. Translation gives CASSIDRGVAEAFF. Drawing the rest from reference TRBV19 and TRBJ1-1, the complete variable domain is DGGITQSPKYLFRKEGQNVTLSCEQNLNHDAMYWYRQDPGQGLRLIYYSQIVNDFQKGDIAEGYSVSREKKESFPLTVTSAQKNPTAFYLCASSIDRGVAEAFFGQGTRLTVV.